The 21 T cell receptor beta chains given below trace back to one sample, sequenced in a study of blood T cell repertoires in COVID-19. Method: immunoSEQ multiplex PCR; TCRdb's copy keeps in-frame clones and lacks some. The sample consists of some 170,000 clones, about 84% of them appearing once. Material for sequencing was PBMCs or T cells enriched from blood (not recorded which). The receptors shown here come from a middle-aged man who had recovered from COVID-19.

This clone was found many times. V is TRBV20-1 and J is TRBJ2-5; D gene uncertain. The CDR3 loop spans 11 amino acids. Trimming pared 3 bases from V and 5 bases from J, leaving 7 bases between. CDR1 is DFQATT and CDR2 is SNEGSKA in the germline V gene (reference sequence). CDR3 amino acids: CSASQLETQYF. In DNA form, the CDR3 reads TGCAGTGCTAGCCAATTGGAGACCCAGTACTTC.

The rearrangement joins TRBV5-6 to TRBJ1-6, with 7 bases fitting TRBD1. Unmatched junction bases numbered 2, after V lost 0 bases and J lost 2 bases. Germline CDR1 reads SGHDT; CDR2 reads YYEEEE. The CDR3 has 16 amino acids. CDR3 sequence reads: CASSLGQGTYNSPLHF. The CDR3 nucleotides read TGTGCCAGCAGCTTGGGACAGGGAACCTATAATTCACCCCTCCACTTT.

This clone turned up a few times. The chain couples TRBV30 to TRBJ1-1; 8 bases agree with TRBD1. The germline V gene encodes CDR1 GTSNPN and CDR2 SVGIG (reference sequence). Germline trimming cut 3 bases from V and 7 bases from J; bases unmatched to any gene: 13. The CDR3 consists of 15 residues. The CDR3 loop reads CAWRHLGQGAGEAFF. The CDR3 DNA reads TGTGCCTGGAGACATCTCGGACAGGGTGCAGGTGAAGCTTTCTTT.

The V and J genes are TRBV30 and TRBJ2-7; D is unresolved. Germline V gives CDR1 GTSNPN, CDR2 SVGIG (reference sequence). V lost 4 bases and J lost 5, with 18 bases in between. The CDR3 is made up of 14 amino acids. The CDR3 nucleotides read TGTGCCTGGAAGAGAAGCCCACTATCCAACGAGCAGTACTTC. Amino acid sequence: CAWKRSPLSNEQYF.

V gene TRBV5-4 combines with J gene TRBJ2-1; no reliable D call. Germline V gives CDR1 SGHNT, CDR2 YYREEE (reference sequence). CDR3 length equals 15 residues. V dropped 2 bases and J dropped 7 bases, with 16 bases sitting between them. CDR3 amino acids: CASSLNRPRRNEQFF. The CDR3 nucleotides read TGTGCCAGCAGCTTAAACCGCCCGCGCCGAAATGAGCAGTTCTTC.

The chain has TRBV6-1 and TRBJ1-6; D is unresolved. V lost 1 base to trimming and J lost 0 bases, with 7 bases between them. Germline assignment: CDR1 MNHNS and CDR2 SASEGT. The CDR3 is 16 amino acids. CDR3 bases: TGTGCCAGCAGTGAAGATGAGAGCTCCTATAATTCACCCCTCCACTTT. It encodes CASSEDESSYNSPLHF.

The DNA for the CDR3 is TGTGCCACAGGGGACAGGGGATACACTGAAGCTTTCTTT. It encodes CATGDRGYTEAFF. The chain joins TRBV6-5 to TRBJ1-1, with 10 bases lining up with TRBD1. This CDR3 contains 13 residues. The germline CDR1 and CDR2 sequences are MNHEY and SVGAGI. V lost 10 bases to trimming and J lost 3 bases; unmatched junction nucleotides: 5.

The rearrangement uses TRBV11-1 and TRBJ1-3; no clear D gene. V was trimmed by 4 bases and J by 1 base, leaving 11 bases between them. Germline V lookup: CDR1 SGHAT, CDR2 FQDESV (reference sequence). The CDR3 covers 15 residues. In DNA, the CDR3 is TGTGCCAGCAGCTCCACCCGGACTTCTGGAAACACCATATATTTT. Translated, it gives CASSSTRTSGNTIYF.

The chain has TRBV24-1 and TRBJ2-2; D gene ambiguous. Germline values: CDR1 KGHDR, CDR2 SFDVKD. Trimming left V 1 base short and J 0 bases short, with 8 bases between. CDR3 size: 16 residues. In nucleotides, the CDR3 is TGTGCCACCAGTGATTTTGGCAGTTCGAACACCGGGGAGCTGTTTTTT. Translating gives CATSDFGSSNTGELFF.

V and J are TRBV14 and TRBJ1-6; no definite D call. V was clipped by 4 bases and J by 6 bases, with 7 bases between them. This CDR3 has 13 residues. CDR1 and CDR2 from the germline V gene are SGHDN and FVKESK. CDR3 bases: TGTGCCAGCAGCCTCACCAGTAATTCACCCCTCCACTTT. Translating it yields CASSLTSNSPLHF.

This chain links TRBV11-3 with TRBJ2-1; TRBD2 is a possible D gene (5 bases). Germline V gene lookup returns CDR1 SGHNT and CDR2 YENEEA. The CDR3 totals 15 residues. V lost 0 bases to trimming and J lost 10 bases, with 16 bases between them. The CDR3 sequence: CASSLDGLPAREQFF. As DNA, the CDR3 is TGTGCCAGCAGCTTAGATGGACTCCCCGCTCGAGAGCAGTTCTTC.

The CDR3 spells CASGTGTGRDTQYF. The CDR3, as DNA: TGCGCCAGCGGGACCGGGACAGGGAGGGATACGCAGTATTTT. The gene calls are TRBV5-1 and TRBJ2-3; TRBD1 matches 9 bases. Germline assignment: CDR1 SGHRS and CDR2 YFSETQ. J lost 6 bases, V lost 7 bases, and 9 bases had no gene match. The CDR3 extends over 14 amino acids.

The chain employs TRBV6-1 and TRBJ2-7, with D maybe TRBD2 (6 bases). This CDR3 has 14 amino acids. Trimming took off 1 base at V and 6 bases at J, with 13 bases between the two ends. Germline assignment: CDR1 MNHNS and CDR2 SASEGT. The CDR3: CASSEGGGRGEQYF. CDR3 DNA sequence: TGTGCCAGCAGTGAAGGAGGCGGGCGGGGCGAGCAGTACTTC.

In this sample, this clone turned up once. V gene TRBV5-5 combines with J gene TRBJ1-2; the D gene is possibly TRBD1 (5 bases). CDR3 length: 14 amino acids. Trimming removed 4 bases from V and 2 bases from J, with 12 bases in between. Germline assignment: CDR1 SGHKS and CDR2 YYEKEE (reference sequence). DNA of the CDR3: TGTGCCAGCAGCCAGGGTAGTGAGAACTATGGCTACACCTTC. Protein product: CASSQGSENYGYTF.

The chain combines TRBV6-5 with TRBJ1-5, with D possibly matching TRBD1 (5 bases). The CDR3 loop spans 12 amino acids. V was trimmed by 7 bases and J by 5 bases, leaving 9 bases between them. CDR1 and CDR2 (germline): MNHEY, SVGAGI. The CDR3 here is CASTGVDQPQHF. In DNA, the CDR3 is TGTGCCAGCACGGGGGTGGATCAGCCCCAGCATTTT.

The chain couples TRBV9 to TRBJ1-3; D is unresolved. The CDR3 spans 16 residues. Trimming took off 4 bases at V and 0 bases at J, with 14 bases between the two ends. Germline assignment: CDR1 SGDLS and CDR2 YYNGEE. DNA of the CDR3: TGTGCCAGCAGCCCCGCCGGTGGGCACTCTGGAAACACCATATATTTT. Encoded protein: CASSPAGGHSGNTIYF.

This clone was detected only a few times. The V call is TRBV5-6, the J call TRBJ1-6; 7 bases map to TRBD1. This CDR3 has 15 residues. Germline loops: CDR1 SGHDT, CDR2 YYEEEE. Trimming took 4 bases from V and 8 from J; bases not matched to a gene: 9. This CDR3 is CASSLRTGQDSPLHF. CDR3 nucleotides: TGTGCCAGCAGCCTCCGGACAGGCCAAGATTCACCCCTCCACTTT.

J is TRBJ2-5 and V is TRBV9; the match to TRBD2 covers 11 bases. The J segment lost 9 bases and the V segment lost 0 bases, leaving 4 bases of the junction unmatched. The germline CDR1 and CDR2 sequences are SGDLS and YYNGEE. This CDR3 contains 14 residues. The CDR3 region is CASSVASSGGPQYF. The CDR3 coding sequence is TGTGCCAGCAGCGTAGCATCTAGCGGGGGGCCCCAGTACTTC.

V and J are TRBV7-8 and TRBJ2-1; possibly TRBD2 for D (7 bases). V shed 0 bases and J shed 8 bases, with 11 bases lying between them. The CDR3 consists of 14 residues. CDR1 SGHVS and CDR2 FQNEAQ come from the germline V gene. CDR3 amino acids: CASSLAGGPDEQFF. The CDR3 DNA is TGTGCCAGCAGCTTAGCGGGGGGGCCTGATGAGCAGTTCTTC.

The genes are TRBV4-2 and TRBJ1-4, with D maybe TRBD1 (5 bases). Germline CDR1 and CDR2: LGHNA and YNFKEQ. Deletions cut 0 bases from V and 2 bases from J, with 16 bases between. The CDR3 has 18 residues. In nucleotides, the CDR3 is TGTGCCAGCAGCCAAGATAGGCTGCTGGGGGGGACTAATGAAAAACTGTTTTTT. As protein: CASSQDRLLGGTNEKLFF.

The chain recombines TRBV5-4 with TRBJ2-2; TRBD2 might be the D (5 bases). V shed 5 bases and J shed 3 bases, with 20 bases lying between them. The CDR3 is made up of 17 amino acids. The V gene's germline CDR1 is SGHNT and CDR2 YYREEE (reference sequence). CDR3 residues: CASRLAGLSAHTGELFF. In nucleotides, the CDR3 is TGTGCCAGCAGACTGGCGGGTCTCTCCGCGCACACCGGGGAGCTGTTTTTT.